A single TCR beta chain is shown here with its context. The CDR3 is 14 amino acids. Germline values: CDR1 LNHNV, CDR2 YYDKDF (reference sequence). V was cut by 5 bases and J by 5 bases, with 14 bases left in between. The data belong to a study of blood T cell repertoires in COVID-19. Whole-study context: The United States, Italy and Spain supplied acute and convalescent COVID-19 samples.

In the study's own analysis: By means of reference gene primer amplification, nucleated cell counts were estimated. Assay: immunoSEQ multiplex PCR; the TCRdb copy retains only in-frame clones and omits some. V and J calls and clone size are given by that table; D and trimming were obtained from the DNA. The sample includes 180,000 or so clones, approximately 79% of them seen just once. The chain employs TRBV15 and TRBJ2-3; D is ambiguous. The sequence was obtained from a man aged 50 or older who had recovered from COVID-19. Specimen: peripheral blood. CDR3 region: CATSGNRELDTQYF. The CDR3 coding sequence is TGTGCCACCAGCGGAAACAGAGAGCTAGATACGCAGTATTTT.